The sequence of this T cell receptor (beta chain) was determined in a study of cytomegalovirus exposure and HLA in healthy donors. Overall study findings and caveats: A later analysis revealed that TCR association rates differed between HLA loci, peaking at DRB1 and bottoming out at HLA-C.

Germline V CDR1 and CDR2: WSHSY, SAAADI. CDR3 length: 12 residues. The ends lost 10 bases at V and 0 bases at J; junction bases unmatched: 2. This clone was observed once. As yet, its antigen is unknown. Researchers ran the PCR with 60 Vbeta and 13 Jbeta primers. Clones were read by immunoSEQ multiplex PCR, and TCRdb kept only the in-frame ones, dropping some. This table has about 160,000 clones, 70% to 85% appearing once. The sample consisted of PBMCs. The clonotype comes from a man aged 50 or older in good health and CMV-seropositive. This rearrangement joins TRBV10-2 to TRBJ1-1; 7 bases are shared with TRBD1. In DNA, the CDR3 is TGCGCCACACAGGGGATGAACACTGAAGCTTTCTTT. Its translation is CATQGMNTEAFF.